This T cell receptor (beta chain) was found in a study of human T cells and chemical hapten exposure. Study-level points and caveats: TCRs at high frequency, those above 1 in 1000, did not change with DPC sensitization. As patch test score rose, PT1 expanded TCR counts tended to rise as well. Compared with pre-sensitization or healthy control sets, expanded TCRs clustered more.

With regard to this clonotype: Its antigen is unknown.

Germline V CDR1 and CDR2: SQVTM, ANQGSEA. V lost 6 bases to trimming and J lost 9 bases, with 21 bases between them. The CDR3 sequence is 14 residues long. Time point denoted: patch test 2, 6 weeks after DPC sensitization. Treatment: therapeutic diphenylcyclopropenone sensitization with weekly scalp DPC. TCRdb re-analysed the RACE reads in MiXCR, keeping a single row per CDR3 protein. The sample has 110,000 to 150,000 distinct CDR3 sequences; roughly 12% are singletons. The TCR comes from a woman between 50 and 59 years old with alopecia areata. Some clones in this sample may be carry-over from other donors' samples. Sample: whole blood, taken in connection with sensitization to the hapten diphenylcyclopropenone (DPC). V and J are TRBV29-1 and TRBJ2-1; D tentatively reads TRBD1 or TRBD2 (6 bases each). In DNA, the CDR3 is TGCAGCGTCAACGGACTACTACAAGGGGGTGAGCAGTTCTTC. Its protein product is CSVNGLLQGGEQFF.